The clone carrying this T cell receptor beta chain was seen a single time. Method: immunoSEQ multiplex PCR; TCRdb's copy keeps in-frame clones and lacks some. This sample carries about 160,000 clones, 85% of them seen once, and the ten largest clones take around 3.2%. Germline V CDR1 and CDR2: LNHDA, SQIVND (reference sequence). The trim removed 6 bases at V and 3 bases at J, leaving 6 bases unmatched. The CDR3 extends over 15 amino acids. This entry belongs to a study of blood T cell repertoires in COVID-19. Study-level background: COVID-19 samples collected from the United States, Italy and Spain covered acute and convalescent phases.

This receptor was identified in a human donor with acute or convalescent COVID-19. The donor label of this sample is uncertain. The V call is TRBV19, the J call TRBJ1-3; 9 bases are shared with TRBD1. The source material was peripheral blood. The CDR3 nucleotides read TGTGCCAGTAGGCCACAGGGGGCAGGTGGAAACACCATATATTTT. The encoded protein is CASRPQGAGGNTIYF.